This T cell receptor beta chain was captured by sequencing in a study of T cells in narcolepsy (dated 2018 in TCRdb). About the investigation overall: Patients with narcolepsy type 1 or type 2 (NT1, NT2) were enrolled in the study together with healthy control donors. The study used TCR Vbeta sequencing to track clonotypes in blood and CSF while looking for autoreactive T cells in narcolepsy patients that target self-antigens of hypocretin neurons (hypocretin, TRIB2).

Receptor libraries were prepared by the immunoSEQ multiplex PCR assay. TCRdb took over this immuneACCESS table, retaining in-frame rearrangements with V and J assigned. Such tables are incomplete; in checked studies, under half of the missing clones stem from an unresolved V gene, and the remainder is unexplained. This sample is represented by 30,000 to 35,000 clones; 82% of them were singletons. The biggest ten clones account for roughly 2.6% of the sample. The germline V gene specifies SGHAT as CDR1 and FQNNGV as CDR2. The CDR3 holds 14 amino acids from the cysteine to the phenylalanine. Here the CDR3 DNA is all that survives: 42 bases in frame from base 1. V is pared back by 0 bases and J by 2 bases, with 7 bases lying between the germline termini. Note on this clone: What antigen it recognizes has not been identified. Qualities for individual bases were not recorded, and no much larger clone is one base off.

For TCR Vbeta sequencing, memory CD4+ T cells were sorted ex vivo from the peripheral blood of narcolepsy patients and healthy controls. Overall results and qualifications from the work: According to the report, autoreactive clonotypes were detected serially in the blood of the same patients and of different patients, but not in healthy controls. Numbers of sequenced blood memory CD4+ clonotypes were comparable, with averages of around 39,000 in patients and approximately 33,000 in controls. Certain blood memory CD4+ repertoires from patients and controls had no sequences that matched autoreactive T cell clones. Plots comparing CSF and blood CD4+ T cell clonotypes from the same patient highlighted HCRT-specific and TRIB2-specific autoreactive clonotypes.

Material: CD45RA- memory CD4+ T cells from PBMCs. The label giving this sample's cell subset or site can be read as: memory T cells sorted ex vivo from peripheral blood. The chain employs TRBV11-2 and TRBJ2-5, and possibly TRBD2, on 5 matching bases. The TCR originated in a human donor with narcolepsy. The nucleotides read TGTGCCAGCAGCTTAGACCTAGCACAAGAGACCCAGTACTTC. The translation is CASSLDLAQETQYF.